One sample yielded the 2 T cell receptor beta chains listed below, sequenced in a study of blood T cell repertoires in COVID-19. Measured with immunoSEQ multiplex PCR; TCRdb has only the in-frame clones, and not every one. The sample holds about 290,000 clones, 85% seen once. The sequenced material came from peripheral blood. The receptors derive from a woman aged 50 to 60 with active or convalescent COVID-19.

This chain joins TRBV11-2 and TRBJ2-7; tentative D call: TRBD1 (5 bases). The V gene lost 2 bases and the J gene lost 6 bases, with 20 bases spanning the gap. This CDR3 is 16 amino acids long. Germline V CDR1 and CDR2: SGHAT, FQNNGV. CDR3 sequence (DNA): TGTGCCAGCAGCTTAAAACCAGGGATTTACTCGTTCGAGCAGTACTTC. This gives the protein CASSLKPGIYSFEQYF.

V and J are TRBV6-5 and TRBJ1-6; possibly TRBD1 for D (6 bases). CDR3 length equals 13 residues. With 6 bases removed from V and 7 bases from J, the gap between germline ends came to 10 bases. Germline CDR1 and CDR2: MNHEY and SVGAGI. Written as DNA, the CDR3 is TGTGCCAGCAGCCAGGGGTGGAATTCACCCCTCCACTTT. Amino acids: CASSQGWNSPLHF.